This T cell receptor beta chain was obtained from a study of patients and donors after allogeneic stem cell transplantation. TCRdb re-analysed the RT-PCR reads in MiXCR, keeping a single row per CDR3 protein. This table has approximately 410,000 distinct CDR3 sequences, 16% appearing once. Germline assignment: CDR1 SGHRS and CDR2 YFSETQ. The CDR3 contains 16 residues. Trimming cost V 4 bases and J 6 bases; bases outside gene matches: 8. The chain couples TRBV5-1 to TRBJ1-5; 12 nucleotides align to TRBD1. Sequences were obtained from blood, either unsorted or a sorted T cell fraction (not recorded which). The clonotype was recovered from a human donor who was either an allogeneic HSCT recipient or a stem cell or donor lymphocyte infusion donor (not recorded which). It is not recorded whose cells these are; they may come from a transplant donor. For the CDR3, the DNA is TGCGCCAGCAGCCCCGGCGGGACAGGGGGCGTTCAGCCCCAGCATTTT. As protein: CASSPGGTGGVQPQHF.